This TCR beta chain emerged from a study of monozygotic twins with inflammatory bowel disease. Whole-study results and caveats: Lower sharing of clonotypes with other individuals was seen in IBD patients than in healthy twins. This was most marked in patients showing signs of disease activity.

In regard to this clonotype: Its cognate antigen is unknown.

TCRdb reprocessed the 5' RACE reads and keeps a single row for each CDR3 protein, giving no DNA. Its table records about 380,000 distinct CDR3 sequences. The CDR3 totals 18 residues. Germline CDR1 reads LNHNV; CDR2 reads YYDKDF (reference sequence). The sample taken for sequencing was blood. The sequence came from a human donor with ulcerative colitis or Crohn's disease, or a healthy co-twin of an affected twin (not recorded which). The chain uses TRBV15 and TRBJ2-5; TCRdb designates TRBD1, a call that cannot be tested without DNA. The CDR3 spells CATSRRGLGQGVLETQYF. Together with reference TRBV15 and TRBJ2-5, the CDR3 gives the full variable domain: DAMVIQNPRYQVTQFGKPVTLSCSQTLNHNVMYWYQQKSSQAPKLLFHYYDKDFNNEADTPDNFQSRRPNTSFCFLDIRSPGLGDTAMYLCATSRRGLGQGVLETQYFGPGTRLLVL.